Listed here are 8 T cell receptor beta chains from one sample, sequenced in a study of blood T cell repertoires in COVID-19. Sequencing used immunoSEQ multiplex PCR; TCRdb keeps in-frame clones, though not all of them. Here the sample spans about 180,000 clones, roughly four fifths being singletons. The material sequenced was peripheral blood. The receptors shown here come from a woman between 70 and 85 years old with COVID-19, enrolled during active disease.

This clone was recorded a few times. The genes are TRBV5-6 and TRBJ2-3, with unresolved D. CDR1 and CDR2 (germline): SGHDT, YYEEEE. The CDR3 extends over 14 amino acids. V lost 4 bases and J 0 bases, leaving 9 bases between the germline ends. The CDR3 loop reads CASSPLTSTDTQYF. The CDR3 DNA sequence: TGTGCCAGCAGCCCTCTGACTAGCACAGATACGCAGTATTTT.

This sequence joins TRBV18 and TRBJ2-1; TRBD2 agrees at 8 bases. With V trimmed by 3 bases and J by 6 bases, 7 bases remained unmatched. This CDR3 region has 15 residues. Germline lookup yields CDR1 KGHSH and CDR2 LQKENI. The CDR3 region is CASSPEAGVFNEQFF. Written as DNA, the CDR3 is TGTGCCAGCTCACCGGAAGCGGGAGTGTTCAATGAGCAGTTCTTC.

The J gene is TRBJ1-1, the V gene TRBV27, with D tentatively TRBD1 (5 bases). The germline CDR1 and CDR2 sequences are MNHEY and SMNVEV (reference sequence). The CDR3 is 16 residues long. The ends were cut back, 7 bases at V and 3 bases at J, with 21 bases in the middle. The CDR3 loop is CASTLLGRLGDTEAFF. The CDR3 DNA sequence: TGTGCCAGCACCCTTTTAGGAAGGTTAGGGGACACTGAAGCTTTCTTT.

V and J are TRBV10-1 and TRBJ2-7, with D perhaps matching TRBD2 (5 bases). The CDR3 has 11 residues. Trimming took 8 bases from V and 4 from J, leaving 9 bases between them. CDR1 and CDR2 (germline): WNHNN, SYGVQD (reference sequence). CDR3 amino acids: CASGSSYEQYF. The CDR3 DNA is TGCGCCAGCGGGAGCTCGTACGAGCAGTACTTC.

The chain joins TRBV5-4 to TRBJ2-2, with 7 bases aligning to TRBD2. J was trimmed by 4 bases and V by 8 bases; bases with no gene match: 8. Germline V CDR1 and CDR2: SGHNT, YYREEE (reference sequence). The CDR3 extends over 14 amino acids. The CDR3 DNA follows: TGTGCCAGTTACCCAGGGAGGGGCACCGGGGAGCTGTTTTTT. Its translation is CASYPGRGTGELFF.

This clone appeared many times. V gene TRBV6-5 combines with J gene TRBJ2-5; 9 nucleotides align to TRBD1. V shed 0 bases and J 4 bases; nucleotides not matched to a gene: 3. Germline V gene lookup returns CDR1 MNHEY and CDR2 SVGAGI. CDR3 length equals 15 residues. CDR3 nucleotides: TGTGCCAGCAGTTACTCCGAGACAGGGGGAGAGACCCAGTACTTC. This codes for CASSYSETGGETQYF.

This chain connects TRBV6-5 to TRBJ2-5; D is perhaps TRBD2 (5 bases). The CDR3 extends over 12 amino acids. Per germline, CDR1 MNHEY and CDR2 SVGAGI. V shed 5 bases and J shed 5 bases, with 9 bases lying between them. The CDR3 DNA is TGTGCCAGCAGTCCTCGCGGGGAGACCCAGTACTTC. This gives the protein CASSPRGETQYF.

Only a few counts were recorded for this clone. J is TRBJ1-2 and V is TRBV30, with no clear D. Looked up from germline, CDR1 is GTSNPN and CDR2 is SVGIG (reference sequence). V was shortened by 1 base and J by 8 bases, with 14 bases between the two germline ends. The CDR3 length is 13 residues. The CDR3 region is CAWSEQRAGGYTF. The CDR3 DNA is TGTGCCTGGAGTGAACAGCGAGCGGGGGGCTACACCTTC. Based on the CDR3 plus reference TRBV30 and TRBJ1-2, the full variable domain is SQTIHQWPATLVQPVGSPLSLECTVEGTSNPNLYWYRQAAGRGLQLLFYSVGIGQISSEVPQNLSASRPQDRQFILSSKKLLLSDSGFYLCAWSEQRAGGYTFGSGTRLTVV.